Listed here are 27 T cell receptor beta chains from one sample, sequenced in a study of blood T cell repertoires in COVID-19. Generated by immunoSEQ multiplex PCR, the TCRdb table keeps only in-frame clones and is missing some. The sample holds approximately 400,000 clones; around 92% are singletons and the top ten take more than 1%. The specimen sequenced was peripheral blood. These receptors all come from a man aged 35-49 years with acute or convalescent COVID-19.

The gene calls are TRBV28 and TRBJ1-5; tentatively, D is TRBD1 (6 bases). The CDR3 contains 15 residues. CDR1 is MDHEN, CDR2 SYDVKM, per germline. Trimming pared 11 bases from V and 0 bases from J, leaving 17 bases between. Here the CDR3 reads CAALAGTLSNQPQHF. The DNA of the CDR3 is TGTGCCGCACTCGCCGGGACACTTAGCAATCAGCCCCAGCATTTT.

The CDR3 DNA reads as TGTGCCAGCAGCTTAGTCCCAGGGGCCCGTGAAGCTTTCTTT. It codes for CASSLVPGAREAFF. The rearrangement uses TRBV7-8 and TRBJ1-1, with D possibly being TRBD1 (6 bases). Looked up from germline, CDR1 is SGHVS and CDR2 is FQNEAQ. V was pared by 1 base and J by 7 bases, with 13 bases between. The CDR3 totals 14 residues.

CDR3 protein: CASSIVDSDTQYF. The DNA of the CDR3 is TGTGCCAGTAGTATAGTGGACTCAGATACGCAGTATTTT. The chain joins TRBV19 to TRBJ2-3; perhaps TRBD2 as D (5 bases). In germline, CDR1 is LNHDA, CDR2 SQIVND (reference sequence). V was clipped by 1 base and J by 4 bases, with 6 bases between them. There are 13 residues in the CDR3.

The rearrangement uses TRBV19 and TRBJ2-2; 12 bases match TRBD2. The CDR3 runs to 15 residues. Germline trimming cut 6 bases from V and 4 bases from J; bases unmatched to any gene: 3. Germline V gene data show CDR1 as LNHDA and CDR2 as SQIVND (reference sequence). In DNA, the CDR3 is TGTGCCAGTAGAATACTAGCGGGGGGCACCGGGGAGCTGTTTTTT. It specifies CASRILAGGTGELFF.

The chain has TRBV4-1 and TRBJ2-7; TRBD2 is a possible D gene (6 bases). CDR3 length equals 14 residues. Germline V gene sequence: CDR1 MGHRA, CDR2 YSYEKL. V gave up 2 bases and J gave up 3 bases, with 11 bases separating them. The CDR3 is CASSQTGTYYEQYF. CDR3 sequence (DNA): TGCGCCAGCAGCCAAACCGGGACTTACTACGAGCAGTACTTC.

The rearrangement links TRBV11-3 to TRBJ2-3, with D possibly TRBD1 on 5 matching bases. Per the germline V gene, CDR1 is SGHNT and CDR2 is YENEEA. V was cut by 1 base and J by 6 bases, with 8 bases left in between. This CDR3 comprises 13 residues. The chain's CDR3 is CASSLGAGDTQYF. The CDR3 coding sequence is TGTGCCAGCAGCTTAGGGGCAGGGGATACGCAGTATTTT. Complete variable domain (other parts from reference TRBV11-3 and TRBJ2-3): EAGVVQSPRYKIIEKKQPVAFWCNPISGHNTLYWYLQNLGQGPELLIRYENEEAVDDSQLPKDRFSAERLKGVDSTLKIQPAELGDSAVYLCASSLGAGDTQYFGPGTRLTVL.

V is TRBV28 and J is TRBJ2-3, with TRBD1 as a possible D gene (6 bases). Germline CDR1 reads MDHEN; CDR2 reads SYDVKM. Trimming shortened V by 5 bases and J by 9 bases, and 15 bases separated the two germline ends. This CDR3 comprises 13 residues. The CDR3 region has the DNA TGTGCCAGCAGTCTCTCAGGGGATTCCACGCAGTATTTT. Its protein product is CASSLSGDSTQYF.

This chain joins TRBV4-3 and TRBJ1-5; 9 positions agree with TRBD1. The CDR3 sequence is 17 residues long. Germline lookup yields CDR1 LGHNA and CDR2 YSLEER. After removal of 3 bases from V and 0 bases from J, the junction contained 6 bases not matched to a gene. CDR3 coding DNA: TGCGCCAGCAGCCAGTGGACAGGGGATTATAGCAATCAGCCCCAGCATTTT. Its translation is CASSQWTGDYSNQPQHF.

The V call is TRBV28, the J call TRBJ1-2; 8 nucleotides line up with TRBD1. The CDR3 loop spans 14 amino acids. V shed 6 bases, J shed 4 bases, and the junction held 7 bases outside the gene matches. Germline V CDR1 and CDR2: MDHEN, SYDVKM. CDR3 nucleotide sequence: TGTGCCAGCAGAACGACAGGGGACGGCTATGGCTACACCTTC. This translates into CASRTTGDGYGYTF.

This chain connects TRBV11-1 to TRBJ2-1; the D gene is possibly TRBD1 (6 bases). V dropped 5 bases and J dropped 7 bases, with 15 bases sitting between them. The germline V gene encodes CDR1 SGHAT and CDR2 FQDESV (reference sequence). The CDR3 sequence is 14 residues long. As DNA, the CDR3 is TGTGCCAGCAGCGACTACAGGGTGAGGAATGAGCAGTTCTTC. Protein sequence: CASSDYRVRNEQFF.

The chain joins TRBV7-9 to TRBJ1-1, with 8 bases aligning to TRBD1. J lost 5 bases, V lost 5 bases, and 7 bases had no gene match. The CDR3 length is 14 residues. Germline loops: CDR1 SEHNR, CDR2 FQNEAQ (reference sequence). The CDR3 DNA reads TGTGCCAGCAGCCCCGTGGACAGGGTTACTGAAGCTTTCTTT. Protein product: CASSPVDRVTEAFF.

Points on this clone: This specimen includes other DNA sequences encoding the same CDR3. This chain uses TRBV2 with TRBJ2-1; no reliable D call. With 6 bases removed from V and 2 bases from J, the gap between germline ends came to 2 bases. CDR3 length: 11 residues. Per germline, CDR1 SNHLY and CDR2 FYNNEI. In nucleotides, the CDR3 is TGTGCCAGCAGCGCCTACAATGAGCAGTTCTTC. Amino acid sequence: CASSAYNEQFF.

The chain employs TRBV7-9 and TRBJ1-5; 7 bases match TRBD1. The germline V gene has CDR1 SEHNR and CDR2 FQNEAQ (reference sequence). This CDR3 has 14 residues. The junction had 5 bases not matched to a gene; V was cut back by 4 bases and J by 5 bases. The CDR3 region is CASSSDRAHQPQHF. The CDR3 bases are TGTGCCAGCAGCTCAGACAGGGCGCATCAGCCCCAGCATTTT.

This clone was observed once. The genes are TRBV19 and TRBJ1-1; D unresolved. Germline lookup yields CDR1 LNHDA and CDR2 SQIVND (reference sequence). Trimming removed 0 bases from V and 5 bases from J, with 7 bases in between. This CDR3 is 13 amino acids long. The CDR3 nucleotides are TGTGCCAGTAGTATAGAAGGGAGGACTGAAGCTTTCTTT. It is translated as CASSIEGRTEAFF. Filled out from reference TRBV19 and TRBJ1-1, the complete variable domain reads DGGITQSPKYLFRKEGQNVTLSCEQNLNHDAMYWYRQDPGQGLRLIYYSQIVNDFQKGDIAEGYSVSREKKESFPLTVTSAQKNPTAFYLCASSIEGRTEAFFGQGTRLTVV.

The rearrangement joins TRBV5-8 to TRBJ1-2, with 7 nucleotides matching TRBD1. Germline V gene lookup returns CDR1 SGHTS and CDR2 YDEGEE. Trimming removed 0 bases from V and 4 bases from J; junction bases left unmatched: 6. The CDR3 loop spans 15 amino acids. CDR3 in amino acids: CASSLVPDRVYGYTF. The CDR3 DNA follows: TGTGCCAGCAGCTTGGTCCCCGACAGGGTCTATGGCTACACCTTC.

This chain connects TRBV6-5 to TRBJ1-5; 8 nucleotides align to TRBD1. This CDR3 has 15 residues. The V gene end was trimmed by 5 bases and the J gene end by 2 bases; junction bases not matched to a gene: 5. Germline-derived CDR1 and CDR2 are MNHEY and SVGAGI. The CDR3 coding sequence is TGTGCCAGCAGTAACGACAGGGGTGGCAATCAGCCCCAGCATTTT. It translates to CASSNDRGGNQPQHF.

V and J are TRBV27 and TRBJ1-1; D is ambiguous. From germline, CDR1 is MNHEY and CDR2 SMNVEV (reference sequence). This CDR3 contains 14 residues. V was cut by 3 bases and J by 1 base, with 9 bases left in between. CDR3 in DNA: TGTGCCAGCAGTTTTCGGGGATCGAACACTGAAGCTTTCTTT. Encoded protein: CASSFRGSNTEAFF.

This sequence joins TRBV5-4 and TRBJ1-1; D is unresolved. This CDR3 is 14 amino acids long. Germline V gives CDR1 SGHNT, CDR2 YYREEE (reference sequence). The germline V and J ends were trimmed by 5 bases and 10 bases, with 21 bases remaining between them. DNA of the CDR3: TGTGCCAGCAGGGCGCCGGGTCCTGAATCGCGAGCTTTCTTT. Translating gives CASRAPGPESRAFF.

The CDR3 nucleotides read TGTGCCAGCAGCCACGAGGACAGGGGGCGCGGCTATGGCTACACCTTC. Translated: CASSHEDRGRGYGYTF. The chain has TRBV3-1 (or the pseudogene TRBV3-2) and TRBJ1-2; TRBD1 agrees at 11 bases. The V gene's germline CDR1 is LGHDT and CDR2 YNNKEL (reference sequence). This CDR3 is built from 16 residues. Trimming removed 3 bases from V and 4 bases from J; junction bases left unmatched: 7.

V and J are TRBV7-9 and TRBJ1-2; no firm D call. The CDR3 runs to 13 residues. The germline CDR1 and CDR2 sequences are SEHNR and FQNEAQ (reference sequence). Between the trimmed V and J ends, which lost 1 base and 7 bases, there was a span of 10 bases. As DNA, the CDR3 is TGTGCCAGCAGCTTAGGGCGCGGAGGTGGCTACACCTTC. It encodes CASSLGRGGGYTF.

J is TRBJ2-2 and V is TRBV11-3, with D possibly matching TRBD1 (5 bases). There are 15 residues in the CDR3. V gave up 8 bases and J gave up 7 bases, with 20 bases separating them. Germline-derived CDR1 and CDR2 are SGHNT and YENEEA. CDR3 amino acids: CASRSSGRGNGELFF. In DNA form, the CDR3 reads TGTGCCAGCCGGAGTTCAGGGCGTGGAAACGGGGAGCTGTTTTTT. The whole variable domain, filled in from reference TRBV11-3 and TRBJ2-2, reads EAGVVQSPRYKIIEKKQPVAFWCNPISGHNTLYWYLQNLGQGPELLIRYENEEAVDDSQLPKDRFSAERLKGVDSTLKIQPAELGDSAVYLCASRSSGRGNGELFFGEGSRLTVL.

The rearrangement uses TRBV29-1 and TRBJ2-4; perhaps TRBD1 as D (8 bases). The germline CDR1 and CDR2 sequences are SQVTM and ANQGSEA. The length of the CDR3 is 14 residues. V lost 6 bases to trimming and J lost 7 bases, with 19 bases between them. The CDR3 DNA sequence: TGCAGCGTGCCGGGAGGACAGGGTCCGAACATTCAGTACTTC. It translates to CSVPGGQGPNIQYF.

V usage is TRBV10-3 and J usage is TRBJ1-3; D is perhaps TRBD1 (5 bases). There are 12 residues in the CDR3. CDR1 ENHRY and CDR2 SYGVKD come from the germline V gene. V was clipped by 7 bases and J by 4 bases, with 8 bases between them. Here the CDR3 DNA reads TGTGCCATCAAGGGGAACGGAAACACCATATATTTT. Its translation: CAIKGNGNTIYF.

J is TRBJ1-2 and V is TRBV6-5, with a possible D match to TRBD1 (5 bases). The CDR3 loop spans 13 amino acids. Between the trimmed V and J ends, which lost 0 bases and 6 bases, there was a span of 8 bases. Germline CDR1 is MNHEY and CDR2 is SVGAGI. For the CDR3, the DNA is TGTGCCAGCAGTTACTCCCCCAGGGATGGCTACACCTTC. It codes for CASSYSPRDGYTF.

This clone was seen only a few times. The gene calls are TRBV7-3 and TRBJ2-5, with 12 bases matching TRBD2. Germline CDR1 and CDR2: SGHTA and FQGTGA. Trimming at V came to 3 bases and at J to 4 bases, leaving 3 bases not matched to a gene. The CDR3 has 15 amino acids. As DNA, the CDR3 is TGTGCCAGCAGCTTTTCTAGCGGGAGGGGAGAGACCCAGTACTTC. Encoded protein: CASSFSSGRGETQYF.

The V gene is TRBV12-3 or TRBV12-4, the J gene TRBJ1-2; D is undetermined. The CDR3 is made up of 13 amino acids. V was pared by 4 bases and J by 4 bases, with 10 bases between. CDR3 region: CASSSQRAYGYTF. CDR3 coding DNA: TGTGCCAGCAGTTCACAGAGGGCCTATGGCTACACCTTC.

The chain joins TRBV5-4 to TRBJ2-2; D unresolved. The CDR3 loop spans 14 amino acids. Germline CDR1 and CDR2: SGHNT and YYREEE (reference sequence). V lost 4 bases, J lost 7 bases, and 14 bases lay in between. CDR3 residues: CASSAANLGGELFF. The CDR3 DNA is TGTGCCAGCAGCGCGGCAAATCTTGGCGGGGAGCTGTTTTTT.